A single sample gave rise to the 10 T cell receptor beta chains below, sequenced in a study of blood T cell repertoires in COVID-19. The data were produced by immunoSEQ multiplex PCR, yet TCRdb's version contains in-frame clones alone and is incomplete. The data show fewer than 350,000 clones, 88% seen once. Input material: PBMCs or T cells enriched from blood (not recorded which). These receptors came from a woman under 40 who had been exposed to COVID-19.

This sequence joins TRBV27 and TRBJ2-4, with D possibly being TRBD1 (6 bases). V shed 8 bases and J shed 6 bases, with 11 bases lying between them. CDR1 is MNHEY, CDR2 SMNVEV, per germline (reference sequence). The CDR3 consists of 12 residues. The CDR3 nucleotides read TGTGCCAGCGGAAGAGGGGGAAACATTCAGTACTTC. This gives the protein CASGRGGNIQYF.

The genes are TRBV25-1 and TRBJ2-3; 10 bases match TRBD1. This CDR3 is 15 amino acids long. The germline CDR1 and CDR2 sequences are MGHDK and SYGVNS. J gave up 6 bases and V 7 bases, and 10 bases lay outside the gene matches. The CDR3 nucleotides are TGTGCCAGCACCCGACAGGGGGCATCGCCCGATACGCAGTATTTT. It encodes CASTRQGASPDTQYF.

In its sample, this clone was seen a few times. The chain recombines TRBV12-3 or TRBV12-4 with TRBJ2-7; 7 bases line up with TRBD1. The CDR3 length is 13 residues. The junction had 6 bases not matched to a gene; V was cut back by 7 bases and J by 3 bases. The CDR3 DNA sequence: TGTGCCAGCACCGCGAGACAGGGCTACGAGCAGTACTTC. This codes for CASTARQGYEQYF.

V usage is TRBV28 and J usage is TRBJ1-2; TRBD1 is a possible D gene (5 bases). CDR1 is MDHEN and CDR2 is SYDVKM in the germline V gene. V lost 4 bases and J lost 2, with 11 bases in between. The CDR3 runs to 14 residues. The DNA for the CDR3 is TGTGCCAGCAGTTGGAGGGAGGGGAACTATGGCTACACCTTC. Its protein product is CASSWREGNYGYTF.

This chain joins TRBV30 and TRBJ2-1, with D uncertain. Trimming stripped 1 base from V and 9 bases from J, with 7 bases between. Germline CDR1 reads GTSNPN; CDR2 reads SVGIG (reference sequence). The CDR3 has 11 residues. The CDR3 reads CAWSGVREQFF. The CDR3 nucleotides are TGTGCCTGGAGTGGCGTTCGTGAGCAGTTCTTC.

This chain uses TRBV28 with TRBJ1-5; 7 bases agree with TRBD1. With 6 bases clipped from V and 4 bases from J, the junction kept 9 bases outside the gene matches. This CDR3 spans 15 amino acids. Germline values: CDR1 MDHEN, CDR2 SYDVKM. DNA of the CDR3: TGTGCCAGCAGCCCCGGGACAGCGTCGAATCAGCCCCAGCATTTT. This gives the protein CASSPGTASNQPQHF.

This chain links TRBV30 with TRBJ1-3, with D maybe TRBD1 (5 bases). The CDR3 runs 17 residues. The V and J ends lost 4 bases and 0 bases respectively, with 19 bases between them. Germline assignment: CDR1 GTSNPN and CDR2 SVGIG (reference sequence). CDR3 protein: CAWKTGEGLLSGNTIYF. In DNA form, the CDR3 reads TGTGCCTGGAAAACAGGAGAAGGGTTACTCTCTGGAAACACCATATATTTT.

The chain links TRBV19 to TRBJ2-1, with 11 bases lining up with TRBD2. The CDR3 spans 17 residues. With V trimmed by 7 bases and J by 3 bases, 11 bases remained unmatched. From germline, CDR1 is LNHDA and CDR2 SQIVND (reference sequence). In nucleotides, the CDR3 is TGTGCCAGTACCGGCCTTATCGGGACTAGCGGCTACAATGAGCAGTTCTTC. Protein sequence: CASTGLIGTSGYNEQFF.

The chain employs TRBV2 and TRBJ2-1; 13 bases agree with TRBD2. The CDR3 has 15 amino acids. CDR1 is SNHLY and CDR2 is FYNNEI in the germline V gene. V gave up 5 bases and J gave up 8 bases; unmatched junction bases: 6. The CDR3 nucleotides read TGTGCCAGCAGTAAACTAGCGGGAGGGCCAGATGAGCAGTTCTTC. Protein: CASSKLAGGPDEQFF.

The chain uses TRBV27 and TRBJ1-1; 10 bases are shared with TRBD1. This CDR3 has 16 amino acids. Germline V lookup: CDR1 MNHEY, CDR2 SMNVEV (reference sequence). V dropped 7 bases and J dropped 5; count of bases not matched to a gene: 13. The CDR3 here is CASKVGQGGSYTEAFF. In DNA form, the CDR3 reads TGTGCCAGCAAGGTTGGACAGGGGGGATCATATACTGAAGCTTTCTTT.